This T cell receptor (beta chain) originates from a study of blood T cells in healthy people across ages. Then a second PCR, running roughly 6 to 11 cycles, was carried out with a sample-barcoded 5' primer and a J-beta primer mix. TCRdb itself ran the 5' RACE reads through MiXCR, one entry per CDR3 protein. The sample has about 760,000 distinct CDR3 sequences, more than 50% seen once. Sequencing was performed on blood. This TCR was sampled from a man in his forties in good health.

This CDR3 is CASSYSGNRVSNEKLFF. CDR3 DNA: TGTGCCAGCAGTTACAGCGGGAACAGGGTGTCAAATGAAAAACTGTTTTTT. The V call is TRBV27, the J call TRBJ1-4, with D perhaps TRBD1 (6 bases). The CDR3 is 17 residues long. Per the germline V gene, CDR1 is MNHEY and CDR2 is SMNVEV (reference sequence). The V gene lost 4 bases and the J gene lost 5 bases, with 20 bases spanning the gap. Variable domain in full (rest from reference TRBV27 and TRBJ1-4): EAQVTQNPRYLITVTGKKLTVTCSQNMNHEYMSWYRQDPGLGLRQIYYSMNVEVTDKGDVPEGYKVSRKEKRNFPLILESPSPNQTSLYFCASSYSGNRVSNEKLFFGSGTQLSVL.